The 7 T cell receptor beta chains in this list originate from one sample, sequenced in a study of blood T cell repertoires in COVID-19 (dated by TCRdb to about 2020). Library construction relied on the immunoSEQ multiplex PCR assay. The clones in this table, taken by TCRdb from immuneACCESS, are in-frame only. Not every clone is retained; where verified, under half of the shortfall comes from an unresolved V gene, and the cause of the rest is unknown. Across this sample there are roughly 400,000 clones, with about 90% seen only once. 2% to 2.5% of the sample is in the top ten clones. The specimen was peripheral blood. These receptors all come from a woman aged 55-70 years with COVID-19, enrolled during active disease.

The chain combines TRBV5-1 with TRBJ1-2; D ambiguous. This CDR3 is built from 15 residues. Germline V CDR1 and CDR2: SGHRS, YFSETQ. The germline V and J ends were trimmed by 4 bases and 8 bases, with 21 bases remaining between them. The CDR3 DNA is TGCGCCAGCAGCCCCGGAGGCTCTCCCGGCTACGGCTACACCTTC. Amino acids: CASSPGGSPGYGYTF.

This clone was observed once. The J gene is TRBJ1-2, the V gene TRBV30; no reliable D call. Trimming stripped 2 bases from V and 3 bases from J, with 10 bases between. CDR1 GTSNPN and CDR2 SVGIG come from the germline V gene (reference sequence). The CDR3 spans 13 residues. In DNA, the CDR3 is TGTGCCTGGAGTATGCAGGCTGACTATGGCTACACCTTC. Residues: CAWSMQADYGYTF.

This chain uses TRBV7-2 with TRBJ1-3, with D unresolved. V was shortened by 5 bases and J by 3 bases, with 11 bases between the two germline ends. The CDR3 is 14 residues long. Germline values: CDR1 SGHTA, CDR2 FQGNSA. The CDR3 sequence is CASSPHSDGNTIYF. The DNA for the CDR3 is TGTGCCAGCAGCCCCCACTCTGATGGAAACACCATATATTTT.

The V gene is TRBV27, the J gene TRBJ1-1; possibly TRBD1 for D (5 bases). Deletions cut 0 bases from V and 4 bases from J, with 9 bases between. In germline, CDR1 is MNHEY, CDR2 SMNVEV (reference sequence). The CDR3 is 14 amino acids. The CDR3 is CASSLSPGGTEAFF. CDR3 bases: TGTGCCAGCAGTTTATCTCCCGGGGGCACTGAAGCTTTCTTT.

J is TRBJ2-7 and V is TRBV2, with 11 bases fitting TRBD1. With 7 bases clipped from V and 2 bases from J, the junction kept 7 bases outside the gene matches. This CDR3 has 15 residues. Germline-derived CDR1 and CDR2 are SNHLY and FYNNEI. CDR3 bases: TGTGCCAGCATCCCGGACAGGGGGCTAACCTACGAGCAGTACTTC. Protein: CASIPDRGLTYEQYF.

The chain carries TRBV6-5 and TRBJ1-2; 7 nucleotides align to TRBD1. Germline CDR1 reads MNHEY; CDR2 reads SVGAGI. J lost 4 bases, V lost 8 bases, and 4 bases had no gene match. The CDR3 runs to 12 residues. The CDR3 coding sequence is TGTGCCAGCGCCCGACAGGGCTATGGCTACACCTTC. It yields the protein CASARQGYGYTF.

This clone was observed once. This chain links TRBV4-1 with TRBJ1-1, with 10 bases identical to TRBD1. Trimming cost V 0 bases and J 9 bases; bases outside gene matches: 13. The CDR3 length is 17 residues. Germline V gives CDR1 MGHRA, CDR2 YSYEKL. The CDR3 is CASSQEGYGTGATQAFF. The CDR3 bases are TGCGCCAGCAGCCAAGAGGGCTACGGGACAGGGGCGACACAAGCTTTCTTT.